The rows below give T cell receptor beta chains drawn from one sample of a study of cytomegalovirus exposure and HLA in healthy donors. Using immunoSEQ multiplex PCR, the repertoire was profiled, and TCRdb retains in-frame clones only, with some absent. The profile covers approximately 74,000 clones, with roughly 60% appearing a single time and 5% to 6% taken by the ten largest. Sequenced: PBMCs. The receptor set was obtained from a man aged 30-40 years in good health and CMV-seropositive. Each CDR3 is given with its conserved first and last residue. D genes are given only for firm matches. Some rows have no size entry. The others give once, few or many, or a class for an expanded clone.

TRBD2,TRBV5-1,few,TRBJ2-5,TGCGCCAGCAGCTTGTGGGGGGGGTCGAAAGAGACCCAGTACTTC,CASSLWGGSKETQYF
NA,TRBV4-1,NA,TRBJ1-2,TGCGCCAGCAGCCAAGGAGACTCACGGTGGGACTATGGCTACACCTTC,CASSQGDSRWDYGYTF
NA,TRBV9,NA,TRBJ2-5,TGTGCCAGCAGCGTATCCCCGGGCAGGGAAGAGACCCAGTACTTC,CASSVSPGREETQYF
TRBD1,TRBV7-9,NA,TRBJ2-3,TGTTCCAGCAGCCTCGGGGAAACAGGGGGCGCGGTAGATACGCAGTATTTT,CSSSLGETGGAVDTQYF
NA,TRBV5-1,few,TRBJ1-5,TGCGCCAGCAGCTTGGGTTACGGGAATCAGCCCCAGCATTTT,CASSLGYGNQPQHF
NA,TRBV7-6,NA,TRBJ2-1,TGTGCCAGCAGCTTAGATGGGGCAATGGATAATGAGCAGTTCTTC,CASSLDGAMDNEQFF
NA,TRBV6-5,NA,TRBJ2-7,TGTGCCAGCTGGAAGGCTACAGGGTTAGTCGAGCAGTACTTC,CASWKATGLVEQYF
TRBD2,TRBV7-2,NA,TRBJ2-7,TGTGCCAGCAGCTCCTCCGGGACTAGCGGCTACGAGCAGTACTTC,CASSSSGTSGYEQYF
NA,TRBV9,NA,TRBJ2-5,TGTGCCAGCAGCGACGGACTGAGGGGGGGCTCAGAGACCCAGTACTTC,CASSDGLRGGSETQYF
NA,TRBV6-1,NA,TRBJ1-1,TGTGCCAGCAGATCAGGGGCAACTGAAGCTTTCTTT,CASRSGATEAFF
NA,TRBV30,NA,TRBJ1-5,TGTGCCTGGAGGACACTAGATGAGAATCAGCCCCAGCATTTT,CAWRTLDENQPQHF
TRBD2,TRBV18,few,TRBJ2-7,TGTGCCAGCTCAACGGGAACTAGCGGGGGCCGACTATCCTACGAGCAGTACTTC,CASSTGTSGGRLSYEQYF
NA,TRBV6-6,NA,TRBJ2-4,TGTGCCAGCAACAACCCGGGGGCCAAAAACATTCAGTACTTC,CASNNPGAKNIQYF
TRBD2,TRBV5-1,few,TRBJ2-7,TGCGCCAGCAGCCCGGGGGGACTCACCTCCTACGAGCAGTACTTC,CASSPGGLTSYEQYF
TRBD1,TRBV5-4,NA,TRBJ1-1,TGTGCCAGCAGCAAGGACAGGGGGAAAACTGAAGCTTTCTTT,CASSKDRGKTEAFF
NA,TRBV11-2,NA,TRBJ2-7,TGTGCCAGCAGCTCCCGAGAAACCTACGAGCAGTACTTC,CASSSRETYEQYF
TRBD2,TRBV10-3,NA,TRBJ2-3,TGTGCCATCCAGGGACTAGCGGACTCAGATACGCAGTATTTT,CAIQGLADSDTQYF
NA,TRBV5-6,once,TRBJ2-2,TGTGCCAGCAGCTTCGACTACACCGGGGAGCTGTTTTTT,CASSFDYTGELFF